Presented here are 13 T cell receptor beta chains from one specimen sequenced in a study of T cell responses to AZD1222 COVID-19 vaccine. The data were produced by immunoSEQ multiplex PCR, yet TCRdb's version contains in-frame clones alone and is incomplete. The sample carries around 100,000 clones, over 75% recorded once. The sequenced sample was peripheral blood, obtained on day 0 of MenACWY control vaccination. The receptor set was obtained from an adult in good health.

The genes are TRBV30 and TRBJ1-1, with no clear D. Per germline, CDR1 GTSNPN and CDR2 SVGIG (reference sequence). The CDR3 spans 13 residues. CDR3 nucleotide sequence: TGTGCGGTTTCGACCTGGGGTAACACTGAAGCTTTCTTT. Its translation is CAVSTWGNTEAFF.

J is TRBJ2-3 and V is TRBV3-1 (or the pseudogene TRBV3-2); 9 positions match TRBD2. CDR1 and CDR2 (germline): LGHDT, YNNKEL (reference sequence). V shed 3 bases and J 4 bases; nucleotides not matched to a gene: 2. CDR3 size: 14 residues. In DNA form, the CDR3 reads TGTGCCAGCAGCCATAGCGGGAGTGCAGATACGCAGTATTTT. Protein sequence: CASSHSGSADTQYF.

This clone was detected only once. The rearrangement joins TRBV6-5 to TRBJ1-2, with 7 bases fitting TRBD1. This CDR3 has 13 amino acids. Germline V gives CDR1 MNHEY, CDR2 SVGAGI. V gave up 1 base and J gave up 6 bases; unmatched junction bases: 2. The CDR3 here is CASSYFTGDGYTF. The DNA for the CDR3 is TGTGCCAGCAGTTACTTCACAGGGGATGGCTACACCTTC.

This clone has only one observation. CDR3 bases: TGTGCCATCAGTGGACTAGCGGGGGGCCCATTTGGCCAAGAGACCCAGTACTTC. Translating it yields CAISGLAGGPFGQETQYF. This sequence joins TRBV10-3 and TRBJ2-5; 13 positions agree with TRBD2. Germline V CDR1 and CDR2: ENHRY, SYGVKD. The ends lost 4 bases at V and 1 base at J; junction bases unmatched: 9. The CDR3 spans 18 residues.

The chain carries TRBV28 and TRBJ1-5; no clear D. Germline CDR1 reads MDHEN; CDR2 reads SYDVKM. The V gene lost 3 bases and the J gene lost 5 bases, with 11 bases spanning the gap. The CDR3 loop spans 14 amino acids. CDR3 amino acids: CASSFGVGYQPQHF. CDR3 nucleotides: TGTGCCAGCAGTTTTGGGGTCGGATATCAGCCCCAGCATTTT.

The gene calls are TRBV11-3 and TRBJ2-5, with 9 bases fitting TRBD1. V dropped 5 bases and J dropped 5; count of bases not matched to a gene: 6. The CDR3 has 14 residues. Germline values: CDR1 SGHNT, CDR2 YENEEA. The CDR3 region is CASSPTGGSETQYF. As DNA, the CDR3 is TGTGCCAGCAGCCCGACAGGGGGATCGGAGACCCAGTACTTC.

The gene calls are TRBV2 and TRBJ2-2; 7 bases are a match to TRBD2. With 8 bases clipped from V and 2 bases from J, the junction kept 5 bases outside the gene matches. This CDR3 comprises 14 residues. Germline-derived CDR1 and CDR2 are SNHLY and FYNNEI. The CDR3 DNA sequence: TGTGCCAGCTTAGGGAGGGTTAACACCGGGGAGCTGTTTTTT. It codes for CASLGRVNTGELFF.

This chain uses TRBV30 with TRBJ2-3; D uncertain. V shed 6 bases and J shed 2 bases, with 15 bases lying between them. Germline V gene data show CDR1 as GTSNPN and CDR2 as SVGIG (reference sequence). The CDR3 has 14 amino acids. The CDR3 region is CACTFGTYTDTQYF. In DNA form, the CDR3 reads TGTGCCTGCACTTTCGGAACCTACACAGATACGCAGTATTTT.

The chain joins TRBV7-8 to TRBJ1-5; TRBD1 is a possible D gene (5 bases). CDR1 SGHVS and CDR2 FQNEAQ come from the germline V gene. This CDR3 has 19 amino acids. The V and J ends lost 1 base and 2 bases respectively, with 21 bases between them. CDR3 residues: CASSLGGAGGGIGNQPQHF. The CDR3 DNA sequence: TGTGCCAGCAGCTTAGGAGGGGCTGGGGGTGGGATCGGCAATCAGCCCCAGCATTTT.

This clone was seen a handful of times. The rearrangement links TRBV20-1 to TRBJ1-2; no clear D gene. The CDR3 spans 11 residues. The V end was cut by 2 bases, the J end by 5 bases, with 6 bases between. The V gene's germline CDR1 is DFQATT and CDR2 SNEGSKA (reference sequence). For the CDR3, the DNA is TGCAGTGCTAGACGGGATTATGGCTACACCTTC. Residues: CSARRDYGYTF.

A single count supports this clone. The V gene is TRBV9, the J gene TRBJ2-7, with D perhaps TRBD1 (5 bases). Trimming removed 4 bases from V and 2 bases from J, with 16 bases in between. CDR1 is SGDLS and CDR2 is YYNGEE in the germline V gene. The CDR3 runs 15 residues. For the CDR3, the DNA is TGTGCCAGCAGCTCACATCCGGGCAGGGCCTACGAGCAGTACTTC. Translated: CASSSHPGRAYEQYF.

The chain carries TRBV5-5 and TRBJ2-3; D unclear. Trimming cost V 0 bases and J 0 bases, with 8 bases left between them. The germline CDR1 and CDR2 sequences are SGHKS and YYEKEE (reference sequence). The CDR3 runs to 15 residues. The CDR3 sequence is CASSLGTPSTDTQYF. The CDR3 DNA reads as TGTGCCAGCAGCTTGGGCACCCCTAGCACAGATACGCAGTATTTT.

The V and J genes are TRBV4-2 and TRBJ2-1, with D perhaps given as TRBD1 or TRBD2 (5 bases each). The CDR3 loop spans 12 amino acids. V was trimmed by 1 base and J by 12 bases, leaving 10 bases between them. Germline loops: CDR1 LGHNA, CDR2 YNFKEQ. CDR3 sequence reads: CASSQAGLGQFF. CDR3 bases: TGTGCCAGCAGCCAAGCGGGGCTGGGGCAGTTCTTC.